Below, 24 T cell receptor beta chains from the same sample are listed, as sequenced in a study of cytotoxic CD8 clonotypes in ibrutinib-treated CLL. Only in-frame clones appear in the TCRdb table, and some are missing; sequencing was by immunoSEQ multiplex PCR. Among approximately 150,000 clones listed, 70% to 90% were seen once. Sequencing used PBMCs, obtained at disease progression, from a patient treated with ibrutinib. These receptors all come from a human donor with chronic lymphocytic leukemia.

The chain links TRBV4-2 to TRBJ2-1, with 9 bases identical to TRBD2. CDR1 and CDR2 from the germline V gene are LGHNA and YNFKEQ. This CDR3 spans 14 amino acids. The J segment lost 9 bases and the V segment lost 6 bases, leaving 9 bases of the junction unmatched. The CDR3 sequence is CASSLAGVRGEQFF. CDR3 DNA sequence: TGTGCCAGCAGTTTAGCGGGAGTACGGGGTGAGCAGTTCTTC.

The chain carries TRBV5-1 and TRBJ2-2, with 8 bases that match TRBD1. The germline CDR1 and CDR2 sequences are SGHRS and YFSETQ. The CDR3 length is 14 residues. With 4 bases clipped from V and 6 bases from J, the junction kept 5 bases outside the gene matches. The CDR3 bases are TGCGCCAGCAGCCTGATACAGGGGGCCGGGGAGCTGTTTTTT. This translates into CASSLIQGAGELFF.

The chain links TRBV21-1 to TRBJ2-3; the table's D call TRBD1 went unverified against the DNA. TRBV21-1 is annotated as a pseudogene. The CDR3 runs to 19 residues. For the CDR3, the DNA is TGTGCCAGCAGCAATCCCCACAGGGGGCGCCCCGAAAGCACAGATACGCAGTATTTT. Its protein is CASSNPHRGRPESTDTQYF.

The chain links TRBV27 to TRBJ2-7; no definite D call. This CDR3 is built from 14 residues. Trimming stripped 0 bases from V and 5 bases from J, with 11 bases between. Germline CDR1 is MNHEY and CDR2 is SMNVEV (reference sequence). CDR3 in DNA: TGTGCCAGCAGTTTATCGCTGGAACCAAACGAGCAGTACTTC. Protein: CASSLSLEPNEQYF.

CDR3 DNA sequence: TGTGCCAGCAGCTCCCGGACTAGCGGCGTTACCGGGGAGCTGTTTTTT. Residues: CASSSRTSGVTGELFF. This chain connects TRBV9 to TRBJ2-2; TRBD2 aligns across 10 bases. The CDR3 covers 16 residues. The germline gives CDR1 SGDLS, CDR2 YYNGEE. Trimming at V came to 4 bases and at J to 5 bases, leaving 8 bases not matched to a gene.

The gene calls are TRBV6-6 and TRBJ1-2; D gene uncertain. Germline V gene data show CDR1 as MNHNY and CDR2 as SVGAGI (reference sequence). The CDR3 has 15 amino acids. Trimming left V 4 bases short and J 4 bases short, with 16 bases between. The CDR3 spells CASSFGQEIVYGYTF. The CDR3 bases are TGTGCCAGCAGTTTCGGGCAGGAAATTGTCTATGGCTACACCTTC.

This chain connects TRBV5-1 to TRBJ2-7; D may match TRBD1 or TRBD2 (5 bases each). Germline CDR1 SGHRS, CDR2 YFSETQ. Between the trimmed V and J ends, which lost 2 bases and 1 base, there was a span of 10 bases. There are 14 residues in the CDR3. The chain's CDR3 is CASSFGTASYEQYF. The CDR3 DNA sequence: TGCGCCAGCAGCTTCGGGACGGCATCCTACGAGCAGTACTTC.

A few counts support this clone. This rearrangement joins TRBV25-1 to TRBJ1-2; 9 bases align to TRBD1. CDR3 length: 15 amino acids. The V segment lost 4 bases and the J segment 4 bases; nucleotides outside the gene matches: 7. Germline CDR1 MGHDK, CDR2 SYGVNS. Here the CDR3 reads CASSAYRGQGYGYTF. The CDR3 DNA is TGTGCCAGCAGTGCCTACAGGGGGCAAGGCTATGGCTACACCTTC.

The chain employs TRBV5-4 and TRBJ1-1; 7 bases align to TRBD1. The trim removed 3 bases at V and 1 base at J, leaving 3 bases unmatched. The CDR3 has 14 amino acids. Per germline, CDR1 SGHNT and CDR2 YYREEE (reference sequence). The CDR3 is CASSSRDRNTEAFF. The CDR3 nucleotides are TGTGCCAGCAGCTCCCGGGACAGGAACACTGAAGCTTTCTTT. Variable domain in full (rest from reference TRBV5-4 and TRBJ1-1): ETGVTQSPTHLIKTRGQQVTLRCSSQSGHNTVSWYQQALGQGPQFIFQYYREEENGRGNFPPRFSGLQFPNYSSELNVNALELDDSALYLCASSSRDRNTEAFFGQGTRLTVV.

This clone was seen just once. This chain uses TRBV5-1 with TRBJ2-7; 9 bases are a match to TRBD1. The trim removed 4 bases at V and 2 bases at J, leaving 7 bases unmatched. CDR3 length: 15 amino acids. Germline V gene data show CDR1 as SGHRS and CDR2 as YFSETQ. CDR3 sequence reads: CASSTDRGKTYEQYF. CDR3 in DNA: TGCGCCAGCAGCACTGACAGGGGGAAAACCTACGAGCAGTACTTC. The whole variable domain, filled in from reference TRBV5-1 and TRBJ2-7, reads KAGVTQTPRYLIKTRGQQVTLSCSPISGHRSVSWYQQTPGQGLQFLFEYFSETQRNKGNFPGRFSGRQFSNSRSEMNVSTLELGDSALYLCASSTDRGKTYEQYFGPGTRLTVT.

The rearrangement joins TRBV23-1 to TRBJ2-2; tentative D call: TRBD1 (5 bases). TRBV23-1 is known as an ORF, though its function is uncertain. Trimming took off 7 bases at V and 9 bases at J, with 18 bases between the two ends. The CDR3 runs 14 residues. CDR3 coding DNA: TGCGCCAGCACTCGGAAGGGGATATCGTGGGAGCTGTTTTTT. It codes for CASTRKGISWELFF.

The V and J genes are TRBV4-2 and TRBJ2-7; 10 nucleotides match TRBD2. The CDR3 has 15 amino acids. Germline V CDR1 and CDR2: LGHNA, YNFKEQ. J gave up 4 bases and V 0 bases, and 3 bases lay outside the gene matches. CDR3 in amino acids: CASSQDSSGRYEQYF. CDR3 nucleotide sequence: TGTGCCAGCAGCCAAGATTCTAGCGGGAGATACGAGCAGTACTTC.

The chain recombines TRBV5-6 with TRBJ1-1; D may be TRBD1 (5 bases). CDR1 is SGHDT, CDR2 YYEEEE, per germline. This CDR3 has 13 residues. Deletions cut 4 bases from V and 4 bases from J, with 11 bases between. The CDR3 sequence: CASSPRESTEAFF. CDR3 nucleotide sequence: TGTGCCAGCAGCCCCAGGGAGAGCACTGAAGCTTTCTTT.

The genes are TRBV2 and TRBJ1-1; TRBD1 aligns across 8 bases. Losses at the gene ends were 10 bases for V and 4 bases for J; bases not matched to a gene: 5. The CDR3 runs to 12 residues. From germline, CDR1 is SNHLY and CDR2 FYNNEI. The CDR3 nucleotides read TGTGCCAACAGGGGGGATTCCACTGAAGCTTTCTTT. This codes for CANRGDSTEAFF.

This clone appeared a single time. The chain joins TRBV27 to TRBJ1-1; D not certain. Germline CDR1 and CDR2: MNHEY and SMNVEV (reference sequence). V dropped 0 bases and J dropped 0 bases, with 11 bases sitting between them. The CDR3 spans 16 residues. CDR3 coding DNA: TGTGCCAGCAGTTTATCGTATGAGACTTTGAACACTGAAGCTTTCTTT. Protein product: CASSLSYETLNTEAFF.

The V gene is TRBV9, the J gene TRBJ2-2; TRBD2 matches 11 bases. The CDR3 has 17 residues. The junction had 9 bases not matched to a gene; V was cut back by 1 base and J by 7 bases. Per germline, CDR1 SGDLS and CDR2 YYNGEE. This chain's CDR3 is CASSVSSSGRRNGELFF. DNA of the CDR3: TGTGCCAGCAGCGTAAGTTCTAGCGGGAGGCGGAACGGGGAGCTGTTTTTT.

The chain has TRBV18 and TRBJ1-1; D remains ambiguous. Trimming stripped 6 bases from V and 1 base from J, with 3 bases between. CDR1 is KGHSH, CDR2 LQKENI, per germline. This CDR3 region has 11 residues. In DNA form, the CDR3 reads TGTGCCAGCTCCCAGAACACTGAAGCTTTCTTT. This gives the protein CASSQNTEAFF.

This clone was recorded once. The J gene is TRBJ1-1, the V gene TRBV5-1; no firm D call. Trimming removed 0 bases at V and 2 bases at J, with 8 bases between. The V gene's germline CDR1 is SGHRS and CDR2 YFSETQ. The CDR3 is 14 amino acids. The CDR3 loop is CASSLGHANTEAFF. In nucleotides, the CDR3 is TGCGCCAGCAGCTTGGGACACGCAAACACTGAAGCTTTCTTT.

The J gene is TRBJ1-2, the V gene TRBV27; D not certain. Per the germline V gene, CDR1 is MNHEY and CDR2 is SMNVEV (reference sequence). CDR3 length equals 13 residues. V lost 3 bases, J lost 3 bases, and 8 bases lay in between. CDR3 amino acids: CASSFRFDYGYTF. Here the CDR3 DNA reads TGTGCCAGCAGTTTTCGGTTTGACTATGGCTACACCTTC.

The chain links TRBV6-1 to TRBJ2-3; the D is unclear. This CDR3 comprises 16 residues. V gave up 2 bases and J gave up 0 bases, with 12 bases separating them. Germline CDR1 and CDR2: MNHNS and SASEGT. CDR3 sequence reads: CASSEIAATSTDTQYF. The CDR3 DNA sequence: TGTGCCAGCAGTGAAATAGCAGCAACTAGCACAGATACGCAGTATTTT.

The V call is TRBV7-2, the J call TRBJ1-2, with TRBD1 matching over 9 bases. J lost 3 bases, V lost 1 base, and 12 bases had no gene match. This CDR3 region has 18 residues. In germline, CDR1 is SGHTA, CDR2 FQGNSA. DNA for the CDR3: TGTGCCAGCAGCTTAGAGGGACAGGGCGACGGGGGACACTATGGCTACACCTTC. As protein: CASSLEGQGDGGHYGYTF.

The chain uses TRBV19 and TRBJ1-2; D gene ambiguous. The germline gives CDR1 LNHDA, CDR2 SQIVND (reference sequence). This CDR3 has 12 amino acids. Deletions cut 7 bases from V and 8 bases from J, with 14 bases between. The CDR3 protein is CASIGLTRGYTF. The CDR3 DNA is TGTGCCAGTATCGGTCTGACTAGAGGCTACACCTTC.

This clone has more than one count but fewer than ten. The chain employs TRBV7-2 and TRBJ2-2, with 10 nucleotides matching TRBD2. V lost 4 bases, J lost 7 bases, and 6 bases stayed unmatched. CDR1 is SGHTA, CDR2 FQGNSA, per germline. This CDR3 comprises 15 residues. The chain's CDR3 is CASSSTGTSDGELFF. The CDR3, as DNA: TGTGCCAGCAGCTCCACCGGGACTAGCGACGGGGAGCTGTTTTTT.

The CDR3 sequence is CSVGSDRRIYGYTF. Here the CDR3 DNA reads TGCAGCGTTGGAAGTGACAGGAGAATCTATGGCTACACCTTC. The V call is TRBV29-1, the J call TRBJ1-2; D possibly corresponds to TRBD1 (6 bases). The CDR3 consists of 14 residues. V gave up 4 bases and J gave up 4 bases, with 16 bases separating them. Germline V gene data show CDR1 as SQVTM and CDR2 as ANQGSEA.